What follows are 5 T cell receptor beta chains derived from one specimen sequenced in a study of blood T cell repertoires in COVID-19. Clones were read by immunoSEQ multiplex PCR, and TCRdb kept only the in-frame ones, dropping some. The sample lists fewer than 200,000 clones, 70% to 90% occurring once. Sequencing was carried out using peripheral blood. The receptors derive from a man in his forties who had recovered from COVID-19.

The CDR3 DNA is TGCGCCAGCAGCCAATGGTACCCTAATCCAGATACGCAGTATTTT. It encodes CASSQWYPNPDTQYF. J is TRBJ2-3 and V is TRBV4-3; D uncertain. The CDR3 contains 15 residues. Germline CDR1 LGHNA, CDR2 YSLEER. V lost 2 bases and J lost 4, with 13 bases in between.

The rearrangement uses TRBV5-4 and TRBJ1-2; 11 bases align to TRBD1. The CDR3 runs to 16 residues. V was clipped by 3 bases and J by 7 bases; unmatched bases: 11. The V gene's germline CDR1 is SGHNT and CDR2 YYREEE (reference sequence). DNA for the CDR3: TGTGCCAGCAGCTCTGGGGACAGGGGGGTTTTCGGTGGCTACACCTTC. This encodes CASSSGDRGVFGGYTF. The variable domain in full, with the rest retrieved from reference TRBV5-4 and TRBJ1-2, is ETGVTQSPTHLIKTRGQQVTLRCSSQSGHNTVSWYQQALGQGPQFIFQYYREEENGRGNFPPRFSGLQFPNYSSELNVNALELDDSALYLCASSSGDRGVFGGYTFGSGTRLTVV.

The CDR3: CASGNRGHEQFF. Here the CDR3 DNA reads TGTGCCAGCGGAAACAGGGGTCATGAGCAGTTCTTC. The chain joins TRBV9 to TRBJ2-1; 7 bases are shared with TRBD1. This CDR3 comprises 12 residues. The germline gives CDR1 SGDLS, CDR2 YYNGEE. V was pared by 7 bases and J by 8 bases, with 6 bases of the junction left unmatched.

V is TRBV19 and J is TRBJ2-1; TRBD2 might be the D (5 bases). Germline lookup yields CDR1 LNHDA and CDR2 SQIVND (reference sequence). There are 12 residues in the CDR3. The V and J ends lost 10 bases and 2 bases respectively, with 9 bases between them. The CDR3 protein is CATGLTYNEQFF. The CDR3, as DNA: TGTGCCACCGGACTCACCTACAATGAGCAGTTCTTC.

This chain links TRBV19 with TRBJ2-7, with 11 bases matching TRBD2. The CDR3 is made up of 14 amino acids. J lost 6 bases, V lost 5 bases, and 6 bases had no gene match. Germline assignment: CDR1 LNHDA and CDR2 SQIVND (reference sequence). DNA for the CDR3: TGTGCCAGTAGTTCCCTAGCGGGAGGTGGCGAGCAGTACTTC. Translation gives CASSSLAGGGEQYF.